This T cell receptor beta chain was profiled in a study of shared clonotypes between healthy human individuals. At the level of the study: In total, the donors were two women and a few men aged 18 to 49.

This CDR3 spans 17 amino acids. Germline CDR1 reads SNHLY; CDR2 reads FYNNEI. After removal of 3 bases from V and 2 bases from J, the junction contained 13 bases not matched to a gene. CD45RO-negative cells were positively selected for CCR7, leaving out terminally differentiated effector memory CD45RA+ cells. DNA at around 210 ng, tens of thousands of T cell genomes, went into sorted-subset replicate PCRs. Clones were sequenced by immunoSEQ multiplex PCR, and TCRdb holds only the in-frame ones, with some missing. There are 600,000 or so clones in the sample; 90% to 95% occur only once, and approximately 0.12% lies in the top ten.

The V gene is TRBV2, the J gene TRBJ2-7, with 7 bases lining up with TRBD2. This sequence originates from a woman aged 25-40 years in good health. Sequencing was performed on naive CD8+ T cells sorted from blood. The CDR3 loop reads CASSETRDYPTTYEQYF. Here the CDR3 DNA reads TGTGCCAGCAGTGAGACTCGGGACTACCCTACAACCTACGAGCAGTACTTC.